The TCR beta chain described here comes from a study of blood T cell repertoires in COVID-19. Turning to the study itself: Samples taken during acute and convalescent COVID-19 were collected in the United States, Italy and Spain.

This clone occurred once. Sequenced by immunoSEQ multiplex PCR; TCRdb stores in-frame clones only, minus some. The table includes 40,000 to 55,000 clones, roughly 89% detected once. CDR1 SGHAT and CDR2 FQNNGV come from the germline V gene. Trimming cost V 6 bases and J 2 bases, with 13 bases left between them. The CDR3 sequence is 14 residues long. Source material: peripheral blood. The chain joins TRBV11-2 to TRBJ1-2; D unresolved. This TCR came from a man in his 70s with active COVID-19. DNA of the CDR3: TGTGCCAGCAGGCCCTCGTCGGGGAACTATGGCTACACCTTC. Translating gives CASRPSSGNYGYTF.